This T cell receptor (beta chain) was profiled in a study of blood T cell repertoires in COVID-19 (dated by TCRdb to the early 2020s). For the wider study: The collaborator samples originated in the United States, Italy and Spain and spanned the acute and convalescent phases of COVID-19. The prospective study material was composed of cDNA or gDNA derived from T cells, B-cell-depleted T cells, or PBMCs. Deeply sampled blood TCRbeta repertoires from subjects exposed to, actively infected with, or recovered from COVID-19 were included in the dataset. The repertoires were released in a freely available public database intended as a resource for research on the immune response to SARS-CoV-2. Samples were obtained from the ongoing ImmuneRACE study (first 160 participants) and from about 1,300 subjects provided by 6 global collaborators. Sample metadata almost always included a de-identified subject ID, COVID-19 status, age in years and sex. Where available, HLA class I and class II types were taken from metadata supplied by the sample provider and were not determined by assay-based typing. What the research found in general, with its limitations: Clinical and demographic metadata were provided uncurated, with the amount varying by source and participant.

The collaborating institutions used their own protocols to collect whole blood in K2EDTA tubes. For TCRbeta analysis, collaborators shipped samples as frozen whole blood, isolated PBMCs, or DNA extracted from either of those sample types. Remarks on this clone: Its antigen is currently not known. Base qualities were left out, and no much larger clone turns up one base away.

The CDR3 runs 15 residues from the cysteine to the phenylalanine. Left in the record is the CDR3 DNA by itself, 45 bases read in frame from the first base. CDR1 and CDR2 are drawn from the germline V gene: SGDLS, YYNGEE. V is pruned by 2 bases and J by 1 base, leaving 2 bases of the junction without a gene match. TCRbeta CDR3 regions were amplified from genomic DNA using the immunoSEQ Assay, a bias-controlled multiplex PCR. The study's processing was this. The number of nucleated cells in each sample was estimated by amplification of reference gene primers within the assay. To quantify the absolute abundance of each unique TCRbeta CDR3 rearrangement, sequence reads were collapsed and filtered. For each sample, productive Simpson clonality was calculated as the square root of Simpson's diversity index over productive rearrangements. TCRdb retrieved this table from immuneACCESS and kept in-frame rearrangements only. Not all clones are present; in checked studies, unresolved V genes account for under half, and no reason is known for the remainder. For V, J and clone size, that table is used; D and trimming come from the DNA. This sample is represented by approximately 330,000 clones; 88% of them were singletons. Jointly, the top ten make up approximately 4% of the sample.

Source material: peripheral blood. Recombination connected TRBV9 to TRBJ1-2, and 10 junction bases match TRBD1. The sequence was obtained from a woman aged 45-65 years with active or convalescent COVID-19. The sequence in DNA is TGTGCCAGCAGCGTCGGGACAGGGGTTAACTATGGCTACACCTTC. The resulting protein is CASSVGTGVNYGYTF.